Listed below are T cell receptor beta chains from one sample, sequenced in a study of cytomegalovirus exposure and HLA in healthy donors. TCRdb's copy holds only in-frame clones and misses some; the assay was immunoSEQ multiplex PCR. This sample has 150,000 to 200,000 clones, with approximately 62% found just once. Sequenced material: PBMCs. The source of these receptors is a man aged 50-60 years in good health and CMV-seronegative. The CDR3 runs from the conserved cysteine through the conserved F or W. The D gene is left open where the match is weak. Not every row has a clone size; where given, it reads once, few, many or a size class.

J | D | size | V | DNA | CDR3
TRBJ2-7 | TRBD2 | once | TRBV27 | TGTGCCAGCAGTCCCTTAGCGGGCAGGAGCTCCTACGAGCAGTACTTC | CASSPLAGRSSYEQYF
TRBJ1-1 | TRBD1 | . | TRBV9 | TGTGCCAGCAGCGCTACAGGGGGCGCTGAAGCTTTCTTT | CASSATGGAEAFF
TRBJ2-6 | TRBD2 | . | TRBV19 | TGTGCCAGTAGTATGCGGGGGGCGTCTGGGGCCAACGTCCTGACTTTC | CASSMRGASGANVLTF
TRBJ2-5 | TRBD2 | once | TRBV5-4 | TGTGCCAGCAGCTCCTACTACCCCAGCCTAGCGGGGAGGGAGACCCAGTACTTC | CASSSYYPSLAGRETQYF
TRBJ1-5 | TRBD1 | . | TRBV28 | TGTGCCAGCAGCACGACAGGGGCTGACAATCAGCCCCAGCATTTT | CASSTTGADNQPQHF
TRBJ2-1 | TRBD2 | . | TRBV7-3 | TGTGCCAGCAGCTCGGTAGCGGGGGTTCTAATGAGCTCCTACAATGAGCAGTTCTTC | CASSSVAGVLMSSYNEQFF
TRBJ1-1 | TRBD1 | . | TRBV7-2 | TGTGCCAGCAGCTTATGGCAATATGGGGACAGCCGGTGGGAAGCTTTCTTT | CASSLWQYGDSRWEAFF
TRBJ1-5 | . | once | TRBV5-6 | TGTGCCAGCAGCCTCCGCGAGATTAGCAATCAGCCCCAGCATTTT | CASSLREISNQPQHF
TRBJ2-7 | . | . | TRBV28 | TGTGCCAGCAGTTTTGCAGGGCTCAACGAGCAGTACTTC | CASSFAGLNEQYF
TRBJ2-5 | TRBD1 | . | TRBV28 | TGTGCCAGCAGTTTTGGGTGGACAGGGGGCCAAGAGACCCAGTACTTC | CASSFGWTGGQETQYF
TRBJ2-7 | TRBD1 | . | TRBV11-2 | TGTGCCAGCAGCTATAGTCACAGGGGGTGGGACGAGCAGTACTTC | CASSYSHRGWDEQYF
TRBJ2-6 | . | few | TRBV9 | TGTGCCAGCAGCGTAAAGGCAGGGGCCTCTGGGGCCAACGTCCTGACTTTC | CASSVKAGASGANVLTF
TRBJ2-2 | TRBD1 | . | TRBV4-1 | TGCGCCAGCAGCTTGGACAGGCCGAACACCGGGGAGCTGTTTTTT | CASSLDRPNTGELFF
TRBJ1-4 | . | . | TRBV6-5 | TGTGCCAGCAGATCACAGGGAACTAATGAAAAACTGTTTTTT | CASRSQGTNEKLFF
TRBJ1-2 | TRBD1 | . | TRBV4-3 | TGCGCCAGCAGCCAAGGCGGACAGGACTATGGCTACACCTTC | CASSQGGQDYGYTF
TRBJ1-6 | TRBD1 | . | TRBV5-1 | TGCGCCAGCAGCCCCCGCGGACAGGGAGATAATTCACCCCTCCACTTT | CASSPRGQGDNSPLHF
TRBJ2-7 | . | . | TRBV2 | TGTGCCAGCAGTGGAGGGTTGGGGCAGTACTTC | CASSGGLGQYF
TRBJ2-5 | . | . | TRBV28 | TGTGCCAGCAGTTTGAGGTCCAGCCAAGAGACCCAGTACTTC | CASSLRSSQETQYF
TRBJ2-5 | . | . | TRBV7-9 | TGTGCCAGCGAAAAGGGGCAAGAGACCCAGTACTTC | CASEKGQETQYF
TRBJ2-7 | TRBD2 | . | TRBV5-1 | TGCGCCAGCAGCTCCCCGGGACTAGCACACGAGCAGTACTTC | CASSSPGLAHEQYF
TRBJ1-1 | . | . | TRBV15 | TGTGCCACCAGCAGGGACAAGATGAACACTGAAGCTTTCTTT | CATSRDKMNTEAFF
TRBJ2-1 | . | . | TRBV7-3 | TGTGCCAGCAGCGATAGGGGGAGAGGGGCGCGCGGGAATGAGCAGTTCTTC | CASSDRGRGARGNEQFF
TRBJ2-3 | . | . | TRBV5-1 | TGCGCCAGCAGCTTGGAACAGGTGGGTTCCGGAGATACGCAGTATTTT | CASSLEQVGSGDTQYF
TRBJ2-1 | TRBD2 | . | TRBV4-1 | TGCGCCAGCAGCCGTGGGACTAGCGGGGGATTTTACAATGAGCAGTTCTTC | CASSRGTSGGFYNEQFF
TRBJ2-3 | . | . | TRBV18 | TGTGCCAGCTCACCGGGAATACAGGAGTTCCGTTATAGCACAGATACGCAGTATTTT | CASSPGIQEFRYSTDTQYF
TRBJ1-1 | TRBD1 | . | TRBV7-3 | TGTGCCAGCAGCTTCCAGGGGGTAGGCACTGAAGCTTTCTTT | CASSFQGVGTEAFF
TRBJ1-2 | TRBD1 | . | TRBV5-4 | TGTGCCAGCAGCCGTACGACAGGGGGGGATGGCTACACCTTC | CASSRTTGGDGYTF
TRBJ2-3 | TRBD1 | . | TRBV6-5 | TGTGCCAGCAGTACCGGGACAGGGGTTTTAGATACGCAGTATTTT | CASSTGTGVLDTQYF
TRBJ2-5 | TRBD2 | . | TRBV9 | TGTGCCAGCAGCGCCCCTCGGGGGGGGCAAGAGACCCAGTACTTC | CASSAPRGGQETQYF
TRBJ1-3 | TRBD1 | few | TRBV9 | TGTGCCAGCAGCGTAGTGGGCAGGGGGTCAGGAAACACCATATATTTT | CASSVVGRGSGNTIYF
TRBJ2-1 | TRBD2 | . | TRBV5-6 | TGTGCCAGCAGCTACCGACTAGCGGGGGGGCTCGATGAGCAGTTCTTC | CASSYRLAGGLDEQFF
TRBJ1-1 | . | . | TRBV10-3 | TGTGCCATCAGTGAGTCGAGGGATGCGGTGGCTGAAGCTTTCTTT | CAISESRDAVAEAFF
TRBJ2-5 | TRBD2 | few | TRBV5-4 | TGTGCCAGCAGCTCCCGGACTAGCGGCCAAGAGACCCAGTACTTC | CASSSRTSGQETQYF
TRBJ1-2 | . | . | TRBV27 | TGTGCCAGCAGCCCGATACTGGACACGGGCCGCGGCTACACCTTC | CASSPILDTGRGYTF
TRBJ1-1 | TRBD1 | few | TRBV5-6 | TGTGCCAGCAGCGCAGGGACAGGGCGAACTGAAGCTTTCTTT | CASSAGTGRTEAFF
TRBJ2-3 | . | once | TRBV6-5 | TGTGCCAGCAGCCACCGAGGTGCTGTCACAGATACGCAGTATTTT | CASSHRGAVTDTQYF
TRBJ1-4 | . | few | TRBV5-1 | TGCGCCAGCAGCTTGGGGGGGGGCCCGAATGAAAAACTGTTTTTT | CASSLGGGPNEKLFF